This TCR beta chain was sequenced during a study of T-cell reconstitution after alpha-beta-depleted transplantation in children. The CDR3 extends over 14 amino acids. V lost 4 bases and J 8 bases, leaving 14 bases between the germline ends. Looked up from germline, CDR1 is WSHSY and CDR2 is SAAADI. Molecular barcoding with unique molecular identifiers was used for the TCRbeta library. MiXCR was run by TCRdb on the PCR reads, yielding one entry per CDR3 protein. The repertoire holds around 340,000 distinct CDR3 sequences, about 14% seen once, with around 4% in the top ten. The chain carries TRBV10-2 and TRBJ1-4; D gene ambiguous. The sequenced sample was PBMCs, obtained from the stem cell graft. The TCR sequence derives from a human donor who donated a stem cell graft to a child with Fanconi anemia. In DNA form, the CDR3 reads TGCGCCAGCAGTGTACAAGGTCGACGGGAAAAACTGTTTTTT. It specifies CASSVQGRREKLFF.